Listed here is a single T cell receptor (beta chain). This CDR3 has 13 amino acids. V dropped 6 bases and J dropped 5 bases, with 13 bases sitting between them. Assay: immunoSEQ multiplex PCR; the TCRdb copy retains only in-frame clones and omits some. This sample has approximately 210,000 clones; about four fifths occur once, and the top ten carry 7.8%. The data are from a study of blood T cell repertoires in COVID-19. This chain joins TRBV12-3 or TRBV12-4 and TRBJ1-2; a possible D gene is TRBD1 (5 bases). This clonotype originated in a woman aged 80 or over with COVID-19, enrolled during active disease. The source material was peripheral blood. The CDR3 reads CASSTGGGYGYTF. CDR3 DNA sequence: TGTGCCAGCAGCACTGGTGGGGGGTATGGCTACACCTTC.